These T cell receptor beta chains were read from a single sample in a study of Graves' ophthalmopathy and Graves' hyperthyroidism. TCRdb ran MiXCR on the multiplex PCR reads and lists one entry per CDR3 protein. The sample yields roughly 600,000 distinct CDR3 sequences, about two fifths seen once. Sequencing was done on a sample of peripheral blood or thyroid tissue (not recorded which). The receptors shown here come from an adult man with Graves' hyperthyroidism. CDR3s include the opening cysteine and the closing phenylalanine or tryptophan. A D gene is named only where the DNA matches it firmly. Clone size, where shown, is once, few, many, or a class for clones that have expanded.

d_gene: -; j_gene: TRBJ2-7; abundance: many; v_gene: TRBV7-9; CDR3aa: CASSLTNLASYEQYF; CDR3nt: TGTGCCAGCAGCCTTACTAATCTAGCTTCCTACGAGCAGTACTTC
d_gene: TRBD1; j_gene: TRBJ1-1; abundance: many; v_gene: TRBV7-6; CDR3aa: CASSANSRGQAFF; CDR3nt: TGTGCCAGCAGCGCAAATTCGAGGGGGCAAGCTTTCTTT
d_gene: TRBD1; j_gene: TRBJ1-4; abundance: -; v_gene: TRBV12-3/TRBV12-4; CDR3aa: CASSLIIRGFATNEKLFF; CDR3nt: TGTGCCAGCAGTTTAATTATCAGGGGGTTTGCAACTAATGAAAAACTGTTTTTT
d_gene: TRBD2; j_gene: TRBJ2-1; abundance: -; v_gene: TRBV10-3; CDR3aa: CAIGLVGQYNEQFF; CDR3nt: TGTGCCATCGGACTAGTGGGGCAATACAATGAGCAGTTCTTC
d_gene: -; j_gene: TRBJ1-2; abundance: -; v_gene: TRBV29-1; CDR3aa: CSVEMDSHGYTF; CDR3nt: TGCAGCGTTGAAATGGACAGCCATGGCTACACCTTC
d_gene: TRBD1; j_gene: TRBJ2-6; abundance: many; v_gene: TRBV29-1; CDR3aa: CSVYDRGRANVLTF; CDR3nt: TGCAGCGTCTACGACAGGGGTCGGGCCAACGTCCTGACTTTC
d_gene: -; j_gene: TRBJ2-5; abundance: -; v_gene: TRBV2; CDR3aa: CASSGGGYQPQYF; CDR3nt: TGTGCCAGCAGTGGGGGCGGTTATCAGCCCCAGTACTTC
d_gene: -; j_gene: TRBJ1-1; abundance: few; v_gene: TRBV12-3/TRBV12-4; CDR3aa: CASSEWGEAEAFF; CDR3nt: TGTGCCAGCAGTGAATGGGGGGAGGCTGAAGCTTTCTTT
d_gene: -; j_gene: TRBJ1-5; abundance: -; v_gene: TRBV20-1; CDR3aa: CSARTSGDSNQPQHF; CDR3nt: TGCAGTGCTCGGACTAGCGGGGACAGCAATCAGCCCCAGCATTTT
d_gene: TRBD1; j_gene: TRBJ1-2; abundance: few; v_gene: TRBV29-1; CDR3aa: CSVVQGASYTF; CDR3nt: TGCAGCGTCGTACAGGGGGCTAGCTACACCTTC
d_gene: -; j_gene: TRBJ2-2; abundance: many; v_gene: TRBV20-1; CDR3aa: CSASESNTGELFF; CDR3nt: TGCAGTGCTAGCGAATCGAACACCGGGGAGCTGTTTTTT
d_gene: TRBD2; j_gene: TRBJ2-2; abundance: -; v_gene: TRBV7-2; CDR3aa: CASSTGPAGRDTGELFF; CDR3nt: TGTGCCAGCAGCACCGGACCCGCCGGGAGGGACACCGGGGAGCTGTTTTTT
d_gene: TRBD2; j_gene: TRBJ2-5; abundance: -; v_gene: TRBV7-9; CDR3aa: CASSRTSGKTQYF; CDR3nt: TGTGCCAGCAGCCGGACTAGCGGGAAGACCCAGTACTTC
d_gene: -; j_gene: TRBJ1-6; abundance: -; v_gene: TRBV7-8; CDR3aa: CASSESQRNSPLHF; CDR3nt: TGTGCCAGCAGTGAATCCCAGAGGAATTCACCCCTCCACTTT
d_gene: -; j_gene: TRBJ2-7; abundance: many; v_gene: TRBV4-2; CDR3aa: CASSRDGVYEQYF; CDR3nt: TGTGCCAGCAGCCGTGACGGTGTCTACGAGCAGTACTTC
d_gene: -; j_gene: TRBJ2-3; abundance: -; v_gene: TRBV7-2; CDR3aa: CASSLSTLDTQYF; CDR3nt: TGTGCCAGCAGCTTATCTACTCTGGATACGCAGTATTTT
d_gene: -; j_gene: TRBJ2-5; abundance: many; v_gene: TRBV19; CDR3aa: CASSIGRGVFPQETQYF; CDR3nt: TGTGCCAGTAGTATCGGCAGGGGGGTATTCCCGCAAGAGACCCAGTACTTC
d_gene: -; j_gene: TRBJ1-4; abundance: many; v_gene: TRBV15; CDR3aa: CATSRGGASNEKLFF; CDR3nt: TGTGCCACCAGCAGAGGAGGGGCTTCTAATGAAAAACTGTTTTTT
d_gene: -; j_gene: TRBJ2-6; abundance: -; v_gene: TRBV7-2; CDR3aa: CASSLEGEGALSGANVLTF; CDR3nt: TGTGCCAGCAGCTTAGAAGGAGAGGGTGCCCTCTCTGGGGCCAACGTCCTGACTTTC
d_gene: -; j_gene: TRBJ1-2; abundance: -; v_gene: TRBV20-1; CDR3aa: CSARDLRAELGYTF; CDR3nt: TGCAGTGCTAGAGACCTTAGGGCGGAGTTGGGCTACACCTTC
d_gene: -; j_gene: TRBJ2-7; abundance: many; v_gene: TRBV12-3/TRBV12-4; CDR3aa: CASRVGNEQYF; CDR3nt: TGTGCCAGCAGGGTTGGGAACGAGCAGTACTTC
d_gene: TRBD2; j_gene: TRBJ2-5; abundance: many; v_gene: TRBV24-1; CDR3aa: CATSDARPGLAMETQYF; CDR3nt: TGTGCCACCAGTGACGCTCGGCCGGGACTAGCGATGGAGACCCAGTACTTC
d_gene: -; j_gene: TRBJ1-2; abundance: many; v_gene: TRBV29-1; CDR3aa: CSVEGAGLTNYGYTF; CDR3nt: TGCAGCGTCGAAGGAGCAGGTTTGACTAACTATGGCTACACCTTC
d_gene: -; j_gene: TRBJ1-2; abundance: -; v_gene: TRBV7-9; CDR3aa: CGSSPGVYGYTF; CDR3nt: TGCGGCAGCAGCCCAGGGGTTTATGGCTACACCTTC
d_gene: TRBD1; j_gene: TRBJ1-2; abundance: many; v_gene: TRBV2; CDR3aa: CASSTSDRGDGYTF; CDR3nt: TGTGCCAGCAGTACCTCGGACAGGGGCGACGGCTACACCTTC
d_gene: -; j_gene: TRBJ1-3; abundance: -; v_gene: TRBV12-3/TRBV12-4; CDR3aa: CASSQLAMRNTIYF; CDR3nt: TGTGCCAGCAGCCAACTCGCAATGAGAAACACCATATATTTT
d_gene: TRBD1; j_gene: TRBJ1-5; abundance: many; v_gene: TRBV19; CDR3aa: CASSIQGGTNQPQHF; CDR3nt: TGTGCCAGTAGTATTCAGGGGGGCACCAATCAGCCCCAGCATTTT
d_gene: -; j_gene: TRBJ1-5; abundance: -; v_gene: TRBV20-1; CDR3aa: CSAGSLAGETDEHF; CDR3nt: TGCAGTGCTGGAAGTCTAGCGGGTGAGACCGACGAGCATTTT
d_gene: -; j_gene: TRBJ2-2; abundance: many; v_gene: TRBV6-1; CDR3aa: CASSLKWAAGTGELFF; CDR3nt: TGTGCCAGCAGCTTGAAATGGGCTGCCGGGACCGGGGAGCTGTTTTTT
d_gene: TRBD1; j_gene: TRBJ1-2; abundance: -; v_gene: TRBV2; CDR3aa: CASSDQGQGAAYGYTF; CDR3nt: TGTGCCAGCAGCGACCAAGGACAGGGGGCGGCCTATGGCTACACCTTC
d_gene: -; j_gene: TRBJ2-2; abundance: many; v_gene: TRBV10-2; CDR3aa: CASSESLALNTGELFF; CDR3nt: TGCGCCAGCAGTGAGAGTCTAGCGCTCAACACCGGGGAGCTGTTTTTT
d_gene: -; j_gene: TRBJ1-4; abundance: -; v_gene: TRBV30; CDR3aa: CALRLGLSNEKLFF; CDR3nt: TGTGCCCTTCGACTGGGATTGTCTAATGAAAAACTGTTTTTT
d_gene: -; j_gene: TRBJ2-2; abundance: many; v_gene: TRBV10-3; CDR3aa: CAISASHPVTGELFF; CDR3nt: TGTGCCATCAGTGCCAGCCATCCTGTCACCGGGGAGCTGTTTTTT
d_gene: -; j_gene: TRBJ2-1; abundance: once; v_gene: TRBV29-1; CDR3aa: CSVAPPGHIEQFF; CDR3nt: TGCAGCGTTGCCCCTCCGGGACATATAGAGCAGTTCTTC
d_gene: -; j_gene: TRBJ2-7; abundance: many; v_gene: TRBV7-2; CDR3aa: CASSFGKYYEQYF; CDR3nt: TGTGCCAGCAGCTTCGGGAAATACTACGAGCAGTACTTC
d_gene: TRBD1; j_gene: TRBJ1-4; abundance: once; v_gene: TRBV7-9; CDR3aa: CASSLWAGGEKLFF; CDR3nt: TGTGCCAGCAGCTTATGGGCAGGGGGTGAAAAACTGTTTTTT
d_gene: -; j_gene: TRBJ1-1; abundance: many; v_gene: TRBV6-1; CDR3aa: CASSNKRDTEAFF; CDR3nt: TGTGCCAGCAGTAACAAAAGGGACACTGAAGCTTTCTTT
d_gene: -; j_gene: TRBJ1-1; abundance: -; v_gene: TRBV7-2; CDR3aa: CASSLAQEDGNTEAFF; CDR3nt: TGTGCCAGCAGCTTAGCACAAGAGGACGGCAACACTGAAGCTTTCTTT
d_gene: TRBD1; j_gene: TRBJ1-4; abundance: -; v_gene: TRBV7-2; CDR3aa: CASKRDRGLEKLFF; CDR3nt: TGTGCCAGTAAAAGGGACAGGGGGCTTGAAAAACTGTTTTTT
d_gene: TRBD2; j_gene: TRBJ2-7; abundance: few; v_gene: TRBV10-3; CDR3aa: CAIGKTSGSYEQYF; CDR3nt: TGTGCCATCGGCAAGACTAGCGGGAGCTACGAGCAGTACTTC
d_gene: TRBD1; j_gene: TRBJ1-1; abundance: few; v_gene: TRBV7-9; CDR3aa: CASSLSGGITEAFF; CDR3nt: TGTGCCAGCAGCTTGTCAGGGGGGATCACTGAAGCTTTCTTT
d_gene: -; j_gene: TRBJ1-5; abundance: many; v_gene: TRBV5-1; CDR3aa: CASSSIRGYQPQHF; CDR3nt: TGCGCCAGCAGTTCGATCAGGGGCTACCAGCCCCAGCATTTT
d_gene: -; j_gene: TRBJ2-7; abundance: -; v_gene: TRBV20-1; CDR3aa: CSASARDGYEQYF; CDR3nt: TGCAGTGCTTCCGCCAGGGACGGATACGAGCAGTACTTC
d_gene: -; j_gene: TRBJ2-7; abundance: -; v_gene: TRBV11-2; CDR3aa: CASRDIRGSPNYEQYF; CDR3nt: TGTGCCAGCAGGGATATCAGGGGTTCCCCCAACTACGAGCAGTACTTC
d_gene: -; j_gene: TRBJ2-7; abundance: -; v_gene: TRBV5-1; CDR3aa: CASSLRRVSTNSYEQYF; CDR3nt: TGCGCCAGCAGCTTGAGGCGGGTAAGTACAAACTCCTACGAGCAGTACTTC
d_gene: -; j_gene: TRBJ1-5; abundance: -; v_gene: TRBV27; CDR3aa: CASSFTGRNQPQHF; CDR3nt: TGTGCCAGCAGTTTCACAGGGCGCAATCAGCCCCAGCATTTT
d_gene: -; j_gene: TRBJ1-2; abundance: many; v_gene: TRBV10-3; CDR3aa: CAISESTGPDGYTF; CDR3nt: TGTGCCATCAGTGAGTCGACGGGGCCCGATGGCTACACCTTC
d_gene: TRBD1; j_gene: TRBJ2-6; abundance: -; v_gene: TRBV12-3/TRBV12-4; CDR3aa: CASSPTGLTGANVLTF; CDR3nt: TGTGCCAGCAGTCCGACAGGGCTCACCGGGGCCAACGTCCTGACTTTC